Below, one TCR beta chain is given with its context. Its specificity is unknown. V shed 0 bases and J 4 bases; nucleotides not matched to a gene: 3. The CDR3 consists of 14 residues. Germline values: CDR1 SGHRS, CDR2 YFSETQ. The sample comes from a study of CD8 T cells in ankylosing spondylitis. General study findings and limits: Clones linked to the disease showed a CD8+ phenotype. They occurred at relatively low frequencies in peripheral blood. What seemed typical of ankylosing spondylitis blood was a TCR beta motif built from roughly eight highly homologous variants. Reported data indicate significant enrichment of disease-linked clones within matched ankylosing spondylitis synovial fluid. Some motif variants had been reported before (in reactive arthritis synovial fluid and blood).

Quantitative 5'-RACE with molecular barcodes produced the TCR beta libraries. TCRdb independently ran MiXCR on the 5' RACE reads; one entry per CDR3 protein. Here the sample spans roughly 700,000 distinct CDR3 sequences, 15% to 20% being singletons. The rearrangement uses TRBV5-1 and TRBJ1-1; 7 nucleotides agree with TRBD1. This TCR was recovered from a male donor with ankylosing spondylitis. Sequences were obtained from blood, either unsorted or a sorted T cell fraction (not recorded which). CDR3 residues: CASSLEGATTEAFF. The CDR3 DNA sequence: TGCGCCAGCAGCTTGGAGGGGGCGACCACTGAAGCTTTCTTT.